This entry lists 32 T cell receptor beta chains sequenced from one sample in a study of radiation and T cells in renal cell carcinoma. Measured with immunoSEQ multiplex PCR; TCRdb has only the in-frame clones, and not every one. The sample includes roughly 130,000 clones, 88% of them seen just once. Time point reported: blood 2 weeks post-SBRT. Treatment here: 15 Gy SBRT to primary tumor, nephrectomy 4 weeks later. Sequenced material: blood, taken from a patient whose treatment included radiotherapy and nephrectomy. The receptors shown here come from a woman aged 70 to 79 with renal cell carcinoma.

V is TRBV5-1 and J is TRBJ1-2, with D perhaps matching TRBD1 (5 bases). The germline V gene encodes CDR1 SGHRS and CDR2 YFSETQ. The ends were cut back, 4 bases at V and 5 bases at J, with 24 bases in the middle. CDR3 length equals 17 residues. The DNA for the CDR3 is TGCGCCAGCAGCCGAGGAGGGGACCCCCGCACCGATTATGGCTACACCTTC. Protein sequence: CASSRGGDPRTDYGYTF.

The chain links TRBV28 to TRBJ1-2; no clear D gene. Germline CDR1 MDHEN, CDR2 SYDVKM. The CDR3 totals 11 residues. Between the trimmed V and J ends, which lost 3 bases and 11 bases, there was a span of 10 bases. The CDR3 sequence is CASSFSRRYTF. CDR3 nucleotide sequence: TGTGCCAGCAGTTTTTCTAGGAGATACACCTTC.

The chain couples TRBV19 to TRBJ2-2; weak D call: TRBD2 (5 bases). Germline-derived CDR1 and CDR2 are LNHDA and SQIVND (reference sequence). The CDR3 covers 15 residues. The germline V and J ends were trimmed by 4 bases and 0 bases, with 9 bases remaining between them. CDR3 nucleotides: TGTGCCAGTAGTAGCCTCGGGACGAACACCGGGGAGCTGTTTTTT. Protein: CASSSLGTNTGELFF. The full variable domain, with the rest looked up from reference TRBV19 and TRBJ2-2, is DGGITQSPKYLFRKEGQNVTLSCEQNLNHDAMYWYRQDPGQGLRLIYYSQIVNDFQKGDIAEGYSVSREKKESFPLTVTSAQKNPTAFYLCASSSLGTNTGELFFGEGSRLTVL.

The J gene is TRBJ2-1, the V gene TRBV5-4, with a tentative D call TRBD2 (6 bases). CDR3 length: 13 residues. Germline CDR1 is SGHNT and CDR2 is YYREEE (reference sequence). Trimming shortened V by 1 base and J by 9 bases, and 11 bases separated the two germline ends. The CDR3 DNA is TGTGCCAGCAGCTTGTTCGGGGGAGGTGAGCAGTTCTTC. It is translated as CASSLFGGGEQFF.

This clone turned up a few times. V is TRBV19 and J is TRBJ1-5; D gene uncertain. The CDR3 runs to 16 residues. With 6 bases removed from V and 7 bases from J, the gap between germline ends came to 22 bases. Germline CDR1 reads LNHDA; CDR2 reads SQIVND (reference sequence). The CDR3 loop is CASSPGREVRKQPQHF. As DNA, the CDR3 is TGTGCCAGTAGCCCGGGAAGGGAAGTTAGGAAGCAGCCCCAGCATTTT.

The chain carries TRBV20-1 and TRBJ2-3; D is ambiguous. Deletions cut 5 bases from V and 5 bases from J, with 8 bases between. Germline V gives CDR1 DFQATT, CDR2 SNEGSKA (reference sequence). The CDR3 is 11 residues long. CDR3 bases: TGCAGTGCTTTACAGCTAGATACGCAGTATTTT. As protein: CSALQLDTQYF.

V gene TRBV9 combines with J gene TRBJ2-7, with TRBD1 as a possible D gene (6 bases). Trimming stripped 3 bases from V and 0 bases from J, with 13 bases between. CDR1 and CDR2 from the germline V gene are SGDLS and YYNGEE. The CDR3 extends over 15 amino acids. The CDR3 reads CASSAHPDSSYEQYF. The CDR3 DNA follows: TGTGCCAGCAGCGCCCACCCGGACAGCTCCTACGAGCAGTACTTC.

CDR3 DNA sequence: TGTGCCAGCAGCTACCGGGGGGTTAGCGGAAACACCGGGGAGCTGTTTTTT. It is translated as CASSYRGVSGNTGELFF. The V call is TRBV7-9, the J call TRBJ2-2; 7 nucleotides match TRBD2. Germline CDR1 is SEHNR and CDR2 is FQNEAQ (reference sequence). CDR3 length: 17 amino acids. Losses at the gene ends were 4 bases for V and 2 bases for J; bases not matched to a gene: 10. Using reference TRBV7-9 and TRBJ2-2 for the parts outside the CDR3, the full variable domain is DTGVSQNPRHKITKRGQNVTFRCDPISEHNRLYWYRQTLGQGPEFLTYFQNEAQLEKSRLLSDRFSAERPKGSFSTLEIQRTEQGDSAMYLCASSYRGVSGNTGELFFGEGSRLTVL.

The chain has TRBV4-2 and TRBJ2-2; 7 bases match TRBD1. Trimming took 2 bases from V and 5 from J; bases not matched to a gene: 14. Germline V gene sequence: CDR1 LGHNA, CDR2 YNFKEQ. The CDR3 sequence is 18 residues long. The CDR3 nucleotides read TGTGCCAGCAGCCAACCTTCACAGGGGTTATCGGGAACCGGGGAGCTGTTTTTT. Protein product: CASSQPSQGLSGTGELFF.

The V gene is TRBV4-1, the J gene TRBJ2-5, with D uncertain. CDR1 and CDR2 from the germline V gene are MGHRA and YSYEKL. CDR3 length: 15 residues. Trimming removed 0 bases from V and 1 base from J, with 9 bases in between. DNA of the CDR3: TGCGCCAGCAGCCAAGATTTCCAACCCCAAGAGACCCAGTACTTC. It is translated as CASSQDFQPQETQYF.

The rearrangement links TRBV4-2 to TRBJ1-1, with 7 bases identical to TRBD1. The CDR3 is made up of 15 amino acids. Unmatched junction bases numbered 9, after V lost 1 base and J lost 7 bases. Germline V gene lookup returns CDR1 LGHNA and CDR2 YNFKEQ. Here the CDR3 reads CASSQVSEGADEAFF. In nucleotides, the CDR3 is TGTGCCAGCAGCCAAGTATCCGAGGGGGCAGATGAAGCTTTCTTT.

The chain recombines TRBV4-3 with TRBJ1-6; no clear D gene. The CDR3 is 14 residues long. The V gene lost 6 bases and the J gene lost 5 bases, with 11 bases spanning the gap. CDR1 is LGHNA, CDR2 YSLEER, per germline. CDR3 sequence: CASRLGGNNSPLHF. DNA for the CDR3: TGCGCCAGCAGGCTTGGAGGGAATAATTCACCCCTCCACTTT.

For this clone: Other DNA sequences within the sample encode an identical CDR3. CDR3 in DNA: TGCGCCAGCAGCCAAGTTAGGACAACCTACAATGAGCAGTTCTTC. This gives the protein CASSQVRTTYNEQFF. This chain joins TRBV4-1 and TRBJ2-1; D perhaps matches TRBD1 (5 bases). V was cut by 1 base and J by 2 bases, with 9 bases left in between. The germline CDR1 and CDR2 sequences are MGHRA and YSYEKL. This CDR3 spans 15 amino acids.

DNA of the CDR3: TGTGCCAGCAGTGAAGCGCTTCGGGGCCTGGGAGTAACTGAAGCTTTCTTT. Translation: CASSEALRGLGVTEAFF. This chain connects TRBV2 to TRBJ1-1; tentatively, D is TRBD1 (5 bases). The CDR3 totals 17 residues. Trimming took off 0 bases at V and 5 bases at J, with 19 bases between the two ends. Germline loops: CDR1 SNHLY, CDR2 FYNNEI.

The chain combines TRBV9 with TRBJ1-1, with D tentatively TRBD1 (5 bases). Germline CDR1 reads SGDLS; CDR2 reads YYNGEE. The length of the CDR3 is 16 residues. V was shortened by 0 bases and J by 2 bases, with 14 bases between the two germline ends. The CDR3 DNA is TGTGCCAGCAGCGTAGCTGTGGGGGGTCCAAACACTGAAGCTTTCTTT. Translating gives CASSVAVGGPNTEAFF.

J is TRBJ1-1 and V is TRBV7-9; D remains ambiguous. Germline lookup yields CDR1 SEHNR and CDR2 FQNEAQ (reference sequence). CDR3 size: 14 residues. The germline V and J ends were trimmed by 3 bases and 1 base, with 9 bases remaining between them. Written as DNA, the CDR3 is TGTGCCAGCAGCTTGGGTAGTCAGAACACTGAAGCTTTCTTT. Residues: CASSLGSQNTEAFF. Drawing the rest from reference TRBV7-9 and TRBJ1-1, the complete variable domain is DTGVSQNPRHKITKRGQNVTFRCDPISEHNRLYWYRQTLGQGPEFLTYFQNEAQLEKSRLLSDRFSAERPKGSFSTLEIQRTEQGDSAMYLCASSLGSQNTEAFFGQGTRLTVV.

This clone was recorded only once. The V call is TRBV9, the J call TRBJ1-4; weak D call: TRBD1 (5 bases). V lost 0 bases and J 4 bases, leaving 10 bases between the germline ends. Germline lookup yields CDR1 SGDLS and CDR2 YYNGEE. The CDR3 runs to 15 residues. CDR3 DNA: TGTGCCAGCAGCGTAGAGGGGCAGATTAATGAAAAACTGTTTTTT. Translation: CASSVEGQINEKLFF.

The J gene is TRBJ1-1, the V gene TRBV6-5; no clear D gene. The CDR3 runs 12 residues. Germline CDR1 is MNHEY and CDR2 is SVGAGI. The V gene lost 5 bases and the J gene lost 8 bases, with 12 bases spanning the gap. The CDR3 spells CASSPSGREAFF. The CDR3 coding sequence is TGTGCCAGCAGTCCTTCTGGGAGGGAAGCTTTCTTT.

The chain links TRBV2 to TRBJ2-3, with no clear D. The CDR3 has 13 residues. V was trimmed by 2 bases and J by 7 bases, leaving 10 bases between them. In germline, CDR1 is SNHLY, CDR2 FYNNEI. Here the CDR3 reads CASSETSSNTQYF. As DNA, the CDR3 is TGTGCCAGCAGTGAAACGAGTTCCAATACGCAGTATTTT.

On this clone: The same CDR3 also results from other DNA sequences found in this sample. The chain combines TRBV11-3 with TRBJ2-7, with D hard to call. This CDR3 has 14 amino acids. The germline V and J ends were trimmed by 1 base and 1 base, with 8 bases remaining between them. Germline V CDR1 and CDR2: SGHNT, YENEEA. The CDR3 sequence is CASSLGGSSYEQYF. As DNA, the CDR3 is TGTGCCAGCAGCTTAGGTGGATCATCCTACGAGCAGTACTTC.

This chain joins TRBV19 and TRBJ2-3, with TRBD1 matching over 9 bases. The CDR3 runs 15 residues. J gave up 8 bases and V 6 bases, and 12 bases lay outside the gene matches. Germline loops: CDR1 LNHDA, CDR2 SQIVND (reference sequence). CDR3 region: CASRSGTGIKSTQYF. As DNA, the CDR3 is TGTGCCAGTAGGTCCGGGACAGGGATTAAATCTACGCAGTATTTT. Full variable domain (missing parts from reference TRBV19 and TRBJ2-3): DGGITQSPKYLFRKEGQNVTLSCEQNLNHDAMYWYRQDPGQGLRLIYYSQIVNDFQKGDIAEGYSVSREKKESFPLTVTSAQKNPTAFYLCASRSGTGIKSTQYFGPGTRLTVL.

V gene TRBV11-2 combines with J gene TRBJ2-5, with D possibly matching TRBD2 (6 bases). The CDR3 sequence is 13 residues long. V gave up 5 bases and J gave up 2 bases, with 9 bases separating them. The germline V gene has CDR1 SGHAT and CDR2 FQNNGV. Here the CDR3 DNA reads TGTGCCAGCAGCGCGGGACGGCAAGAGACCCAGTACTTC. This codes for CASSAGRQETQYF.

V gene TRBV5-4 combines with J gene TRBJ2-5; D unresolved. Per germline, CDR1 SGHNT and CDR2 YYREEE (reference sequence). The V end lost 4 bases, the J end lost 3 bases, and 19 bases lay between the germline ends. CDR3 length: 16 residues. The CDR3 DNA reads as TGTGCCAGCAGCCCGGGTGGGGTCTCAGTAGAAGAGACCCAGTACTTC. It codes for CASSPGGVSVEETQYF.

The chain links TRBV19 to TRBJ2-7; perhaps TRBD1 as D (5 bases). The CDR3 spans 14 residues. Trimming cost V 5 bases and J 0 bases, with 11 bases left between them. Germline loops: CDR1 LNHDA, CDR2 SQIVND (reference sequence). CDR3 DNA: TGTGCCAGTAGTCAGGACACCAGCTCCTACGAGCAGTACTTC. Translated, it gives CASSQDTSSYEQYF.

This sequence joins TRBV19 and TRBJ2-1; the D is unclear. Germline values: CDR1 LNHDA, CDR2 SQIVND (reference sequence). This CDR3 is 12 amino acids long. The V end was cut by 7 bases, the J end by 4 bases, with 8 bases between. The DNA for the CDR3 is TGTGCCAGTAAGGGCCTTTACAATGAGCAGTTCTTC. This encodes CASKGLYNEQFF.

The rearrangement links TRBV27 to TRBJ2-3; 12 bases align to TRBD1. V lost 3 bases to trimming and J lost 4 bases; unmatched junction nucleotides: 11. Germline V lookup: CDR1 MNHEY, CDR2 SMNVEV (reference sequence). CDR3 length: 18 amino acids. The CDR3 protein is CASSFKGPGTGGADTQYF. CDR3 in DNA: TGTGCCAGCAGTTTCAAAGGTCCCGGGACAGGGGGCGCAGATACGCAGTATTTT.

The genes are TRBV5-4 and TRBJ1-2; TRBD1 matches at 8 bases. The CDR3 consists of 14 residues. The junction had 9 bases not matched to a gene; V was cut back by 3 bases and J by 8 bases. Germline V lookup: CDR1 SGHNT, CDR2 YYREEE (reference sequence). As DNA, the CDR3 is TGTGCCAGCAGCTCGGGACAGGCCCTCTTAGGCTACACCTTC. Its translation: CASSSGQALLGYTF.

This sequence joins TRBV13 and TRBJ1-1, with D uncertain. The CDR3 runs to 15 residues. CDR1 is PRHDT, CDR2 FYEKMQ, per germline (reference sequence). With 2 bases removed from V and 6 bases from J, the gap between germline ends came to 16 bases. CDR3 protein: CASSLRAGPASEAFF. DNA for the CDR3: TGTGCCAGCAGCTTAAGGGCTGGCCCTGCGTCTGAAGCTTTCTTT.

This clone appeared a single time. This sequence joins TRBV30 and TRBJ1-5; D is perhaps TRBD1 (5 bases). CDR1 is GTSNPN and CDR2 is SVGIG in the germline V gene (reference sequence). There are 15 residues in the CDR3. Trimming stripped 0 bases from V and 2 bases from J, with 11 bases between. The CDR3 DNA is TGTGCCTGGAGTGTGGGGACCCATGGCAATCAGCCCCAGCATTTT. It is translated as CAWSVGTHGNQPQHF.

The genes are TRBV5-1 and TRBJ1-5; 8 nucleotides agree with TRBD1. Germline CDR1 SGHRS, CDR2 YFSETQ. This CDR3 region has 15 residues. J lost 2 bases, V lost 2 bases, and 3 bases had no gene match. CDR3 in amino acids: CASSFTTGGNQPQHF. The DNA of the CDR3 is TGCGCCAGCAGCTTCACGACAGGGGGCAATCAGCCCCAGCATTTT.

V is TRBV10-3 and J is TRBJ2-3, with D uncertain. The CDR3 sequence is 13 residues long. Germline CDR1 and CDR2: ENHRY and SYGVKD. The V gene lost 2 bases and the J gene lost 8 bases, with 11 bases spanning the gap. The CDR3 region is CAISEGSPATQYF. The CDR3 DNA reads as TGTGCCATCAGTGAGGGTAGCCCGGCTACGCAGTATTTT.

The chain carries TRBV4-1 and TRBJ1-2; no clear D gene. Germline CDR1 MGHRA, CDR2 YSYEKL. The V and J ends lost 0 bases and 1 base respectively, with 9 bases between them. The CDR3 loop spans 15 amino acids. CDR3 in DNA: TGCGCCAGCAGCCAAGATCTGGCGGGTAACTATGGCTACACCTTC. It specifies CASSQDLAGNYGYTF.